A selection of T cell receptor beta chains follows, all from one sample in a study of T cell responses to AZD1222 COVID-19 vaccine. Measured with immunoSEQ multiplex PCR; TCRdb has only the in-frame clones, and not every one. The table lists 80,000 or so clones, around three quarters of them singletons. Specimen: peripheral blood, collected 28 days after the second dose of the MenACWY control vaccine. These receptors all stem from an adult who received the MenACWY meningococcal vaccine as a control. The CDR3 runs from the conserved cysteine through the conserved F or W. Fields, in order: D gene, V gene, J gene, clone size, CDR3 length, CDR3 protein, CDR3 DNA. The D gene is left open where the match is weak. Size is omitted from some rows. Given values are once, few, many or a class for expanded clones.

d_gene: TRBD1; v_gene: TRBV30; j_gene: TRBJ1-5; abundance: NA; len: 14; CDR3aa: CAWSQGQGFQPQHF; CDR3nt: TGTGCCTGGAGTCAAGGACAGGGATTTCAGCCCCAGCATTTT
d_gene: NA; v_gene: TRBV27; j_gene: TRBJ2-3; abundance: NA; len: 17; CDR3aa: CASSLLGRPSSTDTQYF; CDR3nt: TGTGCCAGCAGTTTACTGGGACGCCCATCTAGCACAGATACGCAGTATTTT
d_gene: NA; v_gene: TRBV7-9; j_gene: TRBJ2-2; abundance: NA; len: 14; CDR3aa: CASSWGQVTGELFF; CDR3nt: TGTGCCAGCAGCTGGGGACAAGTGACCGGGGAGCTGTTTTTT
d_gene: NA; v_gene: TRBV15; j_gene: TRBJ1-1; abundance: NA; len: 14; CDR3aa: CATSRDPVNTEAFF; CDR3nt: TGTGCCACCAGCAGAGATCCAGTGAACACTGAAGCTTTCTTT
d_gene: NA; v_gene: TRBV9; j_gene: TRBJ1-2; abundance: NA; len: 14; CDR3aa: CASSVVKVTVGYTF; CDR3nt: TGTGCCAGCAGCGTAGTTAAGGTTACCGTTGGCTACACCTTC
d_gene: TRBD2; v_gene: TRBV6-5; j_gene: TRBJ2-7; abundance: NA; len: 15; CDR3aa: CASRGPSGSFGEQYF; CDR3nt: TGTGCCAGCAGAGGTCCTAGCGGGAGCTTCGGCGAGCAGTACTTC
d_gene: NA; v_gene: TRBV11-2; j_gene: TRBJ1-1; abundance: NA; len: 15; CDR3aa: CASRPIKNSNTEAFF; CDR3nt: TGTGCCAGCAGGCCTATAAAAAATTCGAACACTGAAGCTTTCTTT
d_gene: NA; v_gene: TRBV15; j_gene: TRBJ1-1; abundance: NA; len: 16; CDR3aa: CATSRDGEVFNTEAFF; CDR3nt: TGTGCCACCAGCAGAGATGGGGAGGTATTTAACACTGAAGCTTTCTTT
d_gene: NA; v_gene: TRBV18; j_gene: TRBJ1-1; abundance: NA; len: 13; CDR3aa: CASSPERNTEAFF; CDR3nt: TGTGCCAGCTCACCAGAGCGGAACACTGAAGCTTTCTTT
d_gene: NA; v_gene: TRBV4-1; j_gene: TRBJ2-1; abundance: few; len: 19; CDR3aa: CASSPRAVGVRDSYNEQFF; CDR3nt: TGCGCCAGCAGCCCCCGGGCGGTAGGGGTCCGTGATTCCTACAATGAGCAGTTCTTC
d_gene: TRBD2; v_gene: TRBV20-1; j_gene: TRBJ2-1; abundance: NA; len: 11; CDR3aa: CSASRGGEQFF; CDR3nt: TGCAGTGCTAGCCGGGGGGGTGAGCAGTTCTTC
d_gene: NA; v_gene: TRBV19; j_gene: TRBJ1-1; abundance: NA; len: 13; CDR3aa: CASSIQMNTEAFF; CDR3nt: TGTGCCAGTAGCATACAGATGAACACTGAAGCTTTCTTT
d_gene: TRBD1; v_gene: TRBV7-9; j_gene: TRBJ2-7; abundance: few; len: 13; CDR3aa: CASSTQQGLGQYF; CDR3nt: TGTGCCAGCAGCACTCAACAGGGGCTGGGGCAGTACTTC
d_gene: NA; v_gene: TRBV18; j_gene: TRBJ1-2; abundance: NA; len: 17; CDR3aa: CASSPEADRSRLGGYTF; CDR3nt: TGTGCCAGCTCACCGGAGGCCGACAGGAGTCGACTTGGTGGCTACACCTTC
d_gene: TRBD1; v_gene: TRBV29-1; j_gene: TRBJ1-1; abundance: few; len: 13; CDR3aa: CSAATGVSTEAFF; CDR3nt: TGCAGCGCTGCTACAGGGGTGAGCACTGAAGCTTTCTTT
d_gene: TRBD2; v_gene: TRBV6-2/TRBV6-3; j_gene: TRBJ2-3; abundance: NA; len: 15; CDR3aa: CASSSLTSGRDTQYF; CDR3nt: TGTGCCAGCAGTTCCCTTACTAGCGGGAGAGATACGCAGTATTTT
d_gene: NA; v_gene: TRBV7-8; j_gene: TRBJ1-6; abundance: NA; len: 13; CDR3aa: CASSPDHPTQIHF; CDR3nt: TGTGCCAGCAGCCCCGACCACCCCACCCAAATCCACTTT
d_gene: TRBD1; v_gene: TRBV9; j_gene: TRBJ2-5; abundance: NA; len: 15; CDR3aa: CASSGGQGFSETQYF; CDR3nt: TGTGCCAGCAGCGGAGGACAGGGTTTCTCTGAGACCCAGTACTTC
d_gene: TRBD1; v_gene: TRBV7-9; j_gene: TRBJ1-1; abundance: NA; len: 17; CDR3aa: CASSPTGRSGANTEAFF; CDR3nt: TGTGCCAGCAGCCCGACAGGGAGAAGCGGGGCGAACACTGAAGCTTTCTTT
d_gene: TRBD2; v_gene: TRBV30; j_gene: TRBJ2-7; abundance: NA; len: 16; CDR3aa: CAWSRLAGGPSGEQYF; CDR3nt: TGTGCCTGGAGTCGACTAGCGGGAGGGCCCTCGGGGGAGCAGTACTTC
d_gene: NA; v_gene: TRBV6-5; j_gene: TRBJ1-3; abundance: NA; len: 14; CDR3aa: CASSVVAAGNTIYF; CDR3nt: TGTGCCAGCTCAGTGGTGGCGGCTGGAAACACCATATATTTT
d_gene: TRBD2; v_gene: TRBV5-4; j_gene: TRBJ2-3; abundance: NA; len: 16; CDR3aa: CASSQGLELAGGTQYF; CDR3nt: TGTGCCAGCAGCCAGGGGTTGGAACTAGCGGGAGGTACGCAGTATTTT
d_gene: TRBD2; v_gene: TRBV4-1; j_gene: TRBJ2-7; abundance: NA; len: 16; CDR3aa: CASSYSGVAGVDEQYF; CDR3nt: TGCGCCAGCAGCTACTCCGGGGTAGCGGGAGTAGACGAGCAGTACTTC
d_gene: NA; v_gene: TRBV4-2; j_gene: TRBJ2-7; abundance: NA; len: 17; CDR3aa: CASSQEMSGSFAYEQYF; CDR3nt: TGTGCCAGCAGCCAAGAAATGTCGGGCAGTTTTGCCTACGAGCAGTACTTC
d_gene: NA; v_gene: TRBV7-7; j_gene: TRBJ1-1; abundance: NA; len: 13; CDR3aa: CASSLNRDTEAFF; CDR3nt: TGTGCTAGCAGCTTAAACCGGGACACTGAAGCTTTCTTT
d_gene: NA; v_gene: TRBV30; j_gene: TRBJ2-1; abundance: NA; len: 15; CDR3aa: CALEVTEGLSGEQFF; CDR3nt: TGTGCCCTGGAAGTGACCGAGGGCCTGTCGGGTGAGCAGTTCTTC
d_gene: NA; v_gene: TRBV4-3; j_gene: TRBJ1-5; abundance: once; len: 15; CDR3aa: CASSQDYGNNQPQHF; CDR3nt: TGCGCCAGCAGCCAAGATTATGGAAACAATCAGCCCCAGCATTTT
d_gene: TRBD1; v_gene: TRBV6-5; j_gene: TRBJ1-1; abundance: once; len: 15; CDR3aa: CASSYSGGDNTEAFF; CDR3nt: TGTGCCAGCAGTTACTCAGGGGGCGATAACACTGAAGCTTTCTTT
d_gene: TRBD1; v_gene: TRBV6-6; j_gene: TRBJ1-1; abundance: NA; len: 15; CDR3aa: CASRPLDRGGTEAFF; CDR3nt: TGTGCCAGCAGGCCTCTAGACAGGGGAGGAACTGAAGCTTTCTTT
d_gene: NA; v_gene: TRBV18; j_gene: TRBJ2-1; abundance: NA; len: 16; CDR3aa: CASARSGFGSYNEQFF; CDR3nt: TGTGCCAGCGCCCGAAGCGGGTTCGGCTCCTACAATGAGCAGTTCTTC
d_gene: TRBD2; v_gene: TRBV4-2; j_gene: TRBJ2-7; abundance: NA; len: 15; CDR3aa: CASSQTETSSYEQYF; CDR3nt: TGTGCCAGCAGCCAAACTGAGACTAGCAGCTACGAGCAGTACTTC
d_gene: TRBD1; v_gene: TRBV6-6; j_gene: TRBJ2-1; abundance: NA; len: 14; CDR3aa: CASSPGTVYNEQFF; CDR3nt: TGTGCCAGCAGCCCCGGGACAGTATACAATGAGCAGTTCTTC
d_gene: NA; v_gene: TRBV5-8; j_gene: TRBJ1-1; abundance: NA; len: 15; CDR3aa: CASSLWGYGDTEAFF; CDR3nt: TGTGCCAGCAGCTTGTGGGGGTACGGGGACACTGAAGCTTTCTTT
d_gene: NA; v_gene: TRBV3-1/TRBV3-2; j_gene: TRBJ2-3; abundance: many; len: 13; CDR3aa: CASSQALGDTQYF; CDR3nt: TGTGCCAGCAGCCAAGCACTGGGGGATACGCAGTATTTT
d_gene: TRBD2; v_gene: TRBV13; j_gene: TRBJ2-5; abundance: NA; len: 17; CDR3aa: CASSSQLPGGGQETQYF; CDR3nt: TGTGCCAGCAGCTCGCAACTACCGGGAGGAGGGCAAGAGACCCAGTACTTC
d_gene: NA; v_gene: TRBV28; j_gene: TRBJ2-1; abundance: few; len: 13; CDR3aa: CASRQGFGNEQFF; CDR3nt: TGTGCCAGCAGGCAGGGCTTCGGGAATGAGCAGTTCTTC
d_gene: TRBD2; v_gene: TRBV11-2; j_gene: TRBJ2-7; abundance: NA; len: 14; CDR3aa: CASSLGLGSYEQYF; CDR3nt: TGTGCCAGCAGCTTGGGACTAGGGAGCTACGAGCAGTACTTC
d_gene: TRBD1; v_gene: TRBV2; j_gene: TRBJ2-4; abundance: NA; len: 12; CDR3aa: CASRDRGNIQYF; CDR3nt: TGTGCCAGCAGGGACAGGGGAAACATTCAGTACTTC
d_gene: NA; v_gene: TRBV19; j_gene: TRBJ1-6; abundance: NA; len: 15; CDR3aa: CASSSTGGDNSPLHF; CDR3nt: TGTGCCAGTAGTTCCACCGGCGGGGATAATTCACCCCTCCACTTT
d_gene: NA; v_gene: TRBV28; j_gene: TRBJ1-1; abundance: NA; len: 13; CDR3aa: CASSFIGATEAFF; CDR3nt: TGTGCCAGCAGTTTCATCGGAGCCACTGAAGCTTTCTTT
d_gene: TRBD1; v_gene: TRBV6-1; j_gene: TRBJ1-1; abundance: NA; len: 15; CDR3aa: CASSEVPRGLTEAFF; CDR3nt: TGTGCCAGCAGTGAAGTGCCCAGGGGGCTTACTGAAGCTTTCTTT
d_gene: TRBD1; v_gene: TRBV11-2; j_gene: TRBJ2-1; abundance: NA; len: 15; CDR3aa: CASNSPGQGDNEQFF; CDR3nt: TGTGCCAGCAACTCGCCGGGACAGGGAGACAATGAGCAGTTCTTC
d_gene: TRBD2; v_gene: TRBV11-2; j_gene: TRBJ2-3; abundance: NA; len: 15; CDR3aa: CASSLKSGSSNTQYF; CDR3nt: TGTGCCAGCAGCTTAAAAAGCGGGAGCTCCAATACGCAGTATTTT
d_gene: TRBD1; v_gene: TRBV19; j_gene: TRBJ1-5; abundance: NA; len: 13; CDR3aa: CASSTQGHQPQHF; CDR3nt: TGTGCCAGTAGCACACAGGGGCATCAGCCCCAGCATTTT
d_gene: TRBD2; v_gene: TRBV7-3; j_gene: TRBJ2-2; abundance: NA; len: 15; CDR3aa: CASRRGGANTGELFF; CDR3nt: TGTGCCAGCAGGCGGGGAGGGGCGAACACCGGGGAGCTGTTTTTT
d_gene: NA; v_gene: TRBV6-2/TRBV6-3; j_gene: TRBJ2-7; abundance: NA; len: 14; CDR3aa: CASSYGGASYEQYF; CDR3nt: TGTGCCAGCAGTTACGGGGGAGCCTCCTACGAGCAGTACTTC
d_gene: NA; v_gene: TRBV7-9; j_gene: TRBJ2-7; abundance: NA; len: 12; CDR3aa: CASSPPGYEQYF; CDR3nt: TGTGCCAGCAGCCCTCCAGGGTACGAGCAGTACTTC
d_gene: NA; v_gene: TRBV2; j_gene: TRBJ2-2; abundance: NA; len: 12; CDR3aa: CASRGLTGELFF; CDR3nt: TGTGCCAGCAGGGGGTTGACCGGGGAGCTGTTTTTT
d_gene: NA; v_gene: TRBV6-5; j_gene: TRBJ1-4; abundance: NA; len: 14; CDR3aa: CASRPLPTNEKLFF; CDR3nt: TGTGCCAGCAGGCCGTTGCCAACTAATGAAAAACTGTTTTTT
d_gene: NA; v_gene: TRBV28; j_gene: TRBJ1-4; abundance: NA; len: 15; CDR3aa: CASSTSNGGAEKLFF; CDR3nt: TGTGCCAGCAGTACCTCGAACGGGGGGGCCGAAAAACTGTTTTTT
d_gene: NA; v_gene: TRBV9; j_gene: TRBJ1-2; abundance: NA; len: 14; CDR3aa: CASSVGRGNYGYTF; CDR3nt: TGTGCCAGCAGCGTAGGAAGGGGTAACTATGGCTACACCTTC
d_gene: NA; v_gene: TRBV19; j_gene: TRBJ1-2; abundance: NA; len: 14; CDR3aa: CASRLNTGKGGYTF; CDR3nt: TGTGCCAGTAGACTGAATACAGGGAAGGGTGGCTACACCTTC
d_gene: NA; v_gene: TRBV4-3; j_gene: TRBJ1-2; abundance: many; len: 15; CDR3aa: CASSQDGSHRGGYTF; CDR3nt: TGCGCCAGCAGCCAAGATGGAAGCCACCGGGGAGGCTACACCTTC
d_gene: TRBD1; v_gene: TRBV6-2/TRBV6-3; j_gene: TRBJ2-1; abundance: NA; len: 14; CDR3aa: CASSSIGDRAKQFF; CDR3nt: TGTGCCAGCAGTTCCATTGGGGACAGGGCAAAGCAGTTCTTC
d_gene: NA; v_gene: TRBV6-4; j_gene: TRBJ1-2; abundance: NA; len: 16; CDR3aa: CASTTHGHSWVDGYTF; CDR3nt: TGTGCCAGCACAACACACGGCCACTCTTGGGTGGATGGCTACACCTTC
d_gene: NA; v_gene: TRBV7-9; j_gene: TRBJ1-1; abundance: many; len: 15; CDR3aa: CASSSYIGSKTEAFF; CDR3nt: TGTGCCAGCAGCTCGTACATCGGGAGTAAAACTGAAGCTTTCTTT
d_gene: NA; v_gene: TRBV10-1; j_gene: TRBJ2-3; abundance: once; len: 15; CDR3aa: CASSDFGLSTDTQYF; CDR3nt: TGCGCCAGCAGCGATTTTGGACTTAGCACAGATACGCAGTATTTT
d_gene: NA; v_gene: TRBV7-2; j_gene: TRBJ1-6; abundance: NA; len: 15; CDR3aa: CASSLNGLGGSPLHF; CDR3nt: TGTGCCAGCAGCTTAAACGGATTGGGAGGTTCACCCCTCCACTTT
d_gene: NA; v_gene: TRBV6-5; j_gene: TRBJ2-7; abundance: NA; len: 15; CDR3aa: CASSYGADQGDEQYF; CDR3nt: TGTGCCAGCAGTTACGGGGCAGACCAAGGGGACGAGCAGTACTTC